Below, 6 T cell receptor beta chains from the same sample are listed, as sequenced in a study of blood T cell repertoires in COVID-19. Sequenced by immunoSEQ multiplex PCR; TCRdb stores in-frame clones only, minus some. The data contain a few hundred thousand clones, around 83% of them singletons. Sequencing was done on a sample of peripheral blood. These receptors originate from a man between 18 and 35 years old with active or convalescent COVID-19.

CDR3 nucleotide sequence: TGTGCCAGCAGCGCCGCAAGGGGGAGCTCCTACGAGCAGTACTTC. Its protein product is CASSAARGSSYEQYF. The rearrangement joins TRBV7-9 to TRBJ2-7; D is possibly TRBD1 (6 bases). The CDR3 sequence is 15 residues long. Germline V gene lookup returns CDR1 SEHNR and CDR2 FQNEAQ (reference sequence). V dropped 5 bases and J dropped 0 bases, with 14 bases sitting between them.

The chain joins TRBV20-1 to TRBJ2-7, with 8 bases fitting TRBD2. The V gene end was trimmed by 3 bases and the J gene end by 2 bases; junction bases not matched to a gene: 15. The CDR3 loop spans 17 amino acids. The germline gives CDR1 DFQATT, CDR2 SNEGSKA (reference sequence). DNA of the CDR3: TGCAGTGCTAGTCCCATGGAAGCGGCGGGAGGCCCCTACGAGCAGTACTTC. This gives the protein CSASPMEAAGGPYEQYF.

The chain combines TRBV2 with TRBJ2-7, with TRBD1 matching over 9 bases. Germline V CDR1 and CDR2: SNHLY, FYNNEI. The length of the CDR3 is 14 residues. The J segment lost 6 bases and the V segment lost 6 bases, leaving 9 bases of the junction unmatched. The CDR3 here is CASSGGQGLGEQYF. CDR3 coding DNA: TGTGCCAGCAGCGGGGGACAGGGTTTGGGCGAGCAGTACTTC.

Here the CDR3 reads CATSRDRGQGETQYF. The CDR3 nucleotides read TGTGCCACCAGCAGAGACAGAGGACAGGGTGAGACCCAGTACTTC. The chain has TRBV15 and TRBJ2-5; TRBD1 agrees at 8 bases. Germline V gene lookup returns CDR1 LNHNV and CDR2 YYDKDF (reference sequence). This CDR3 is 15 amino acids long. With 0 bases clipped from V and 5 bases from J, the junction kept 5 bases outside the gene matches.

This chain connects TRBV9 to TRBJ2-7; possibly TRBD2 for D (6 bases). This CDR3 region has 17 residues. Trimming cost V 0 bases and J 6 bases, with 22 bases left between them. Germline loops: CDR1 SGDLS, CDR2 YYNGEE. The CDR3, as DNA: TGTGCCAGCAGCGTAGCCTCTGGGGACTGGGAGTCTACCGAGCAGTACTTC. It encodes CASSVASGDWESTEQYF.

The chain combines TRBV28 with TRBJ1-2, with 7 positions matching TRBD1. Looked up from germline, CDR1 is MDHEN and CDR2 is SYDVKM. The CDR3 contains 14 residues. The J segment lost 6 bases and the V segment lost 6 bases, leaving 10 bases of the junction unmatched. The CDR3 sequence is CASSSTGVSDGYTF. The CDR3 DNA is TGTGCCAGCAGCTCCACAGGGGTGAGTGATGGCTACACCTTC.